Each of the 25 T cell receptor beta chains below was sequenced from the same sample in a study of sequential checkpoint blockade in melanoma. The treatment: randomized to nivolumab then ipilimumab (arm A) or the reverse (arm B). Libraries were prepared by immunoSEQ multiplex PCR; TCRdb keeps only in-frame clonotypes and omits some of them. Of approximately 9,000 clones in the sample, roughly 72% are singletons; the top ten hold approximately 13%. The sample here was CD8+ T cells sorted from blood (inferred from file names), taken from a patient given nivolumab and ipilimumab in sequence. Receptor source: a human donor with melanoma.

The gene calls are TRBV6-5 and TRBJ1-1; tentative D call: TRBD1 (6 bases). This CDR3 has 14 amino acids. Germline loops: CDR1 MNHEY, CDR2 SVGAGI. V was clipped by 6 bases and J by 2 bases, with 13 bases between them. CDR3 protein: CASSWTDTNTEAFF. The CDR3 nucleotides read TGTGCCAGCAGCTGGACAGACACTAACACTGAAGCTTTCTTT.

V and J are TRBV30 and TRBJ1-1; 7 nucleotides agree with TRBD1. From germline, CDR1 is GTSNPN and CDR2 SVGIG (reference sequence). The CDR3 loop spans 13 amino acids. V gave up 4 bases and J gave up 1 base; unmatched junction bases: 3. CDR3 in DNA: TGTGCCTGGAAGGGACAGCCGAACACTGAAGCTTTCTTT. This encodes CAWKGQPNTEAFF.

The rearrangement uses TRBV16 and TRBJ1-2; the D is unclear. Germline loops: CDR1 KGHSY, CDR2 FQNENV. This CDR3 contains 16 residues. The ends were cut back, 0 bases at V and 5 bases at J, with 16 bases in the middle. DNA for the CDR3: TGTGCCAGCAGCCAATCTTACGGAGACGATATATATGGCTACACCTTC. This codes for CASSQSYGDDIYGYTF.

The CDR3 here is CATLLAEAFF. Written as DNA, the CDR3 is TGTGCCACCCTTTTAGCTGAAGCTTTCTTT. This chain connects TRBV6-1 to TRBJ1-1; no definite D call. V was pared by 10 bases and J by 6 bases, with 9 bases between. There are 10 residues in the CDR3. Per germline, CDR1 MNHNS and CDR2 SASEGT.

The chain has TRBV18 and TRBJ1-1, with D perhaps TRBD1 (6 bases). V shed 8 bases and J shed 1 base, with 14 bases lying between them. The CDR3 runs 14 residues. Germline V gene data show CDR1 as KGHSH and CDR2 as LQKENI. Written as DNA, the CDR3 is TGTGCCAGCCGCTGGGGGACATCGAACACTGAAGCTTTCTTT. It translates to CASRWGTSNTEAFF.

CDR3 sequence: CATSKTGANTEAFF. CDR3 nucleotides: TGTGCCACCAGCAAAACAGGGGCCAACACTGAAGCTTTCTTT. The genes are TRBV15 and TRBJ1-1, with TRBD1 identical over 7 bases. Germline loops: CDR1 LNHNV, CDR2 YYDKDF (reference sequence). The CDR3 covers 14 residues. Unmatched junction bases numbered 4, after V lost 4 bases and J lost 2 bases.

The chain carries TRBV6-4 and TRBJ1-2; 9 bases map to TRBD1. V shed 0 bases, J shed 12 bases, and the junction held 5 bases outside the gene matches. The germline V gene has CDR1 MRHNA and CDR2 SNTAGT. CDR3 length: 13 residues. The CDR3 DNA follows: TGTGCCAGCAGTGACTCGGGACAGGGCATCGACACCTTC. As protein: CASSDSGQGIDTF.

The chain has TRBV5-6 and TRBJ2-3; perhaps TRBD2 as D (6 bases). This CDR3 is 13 amino acids long. Deletions cut 1 base from V and 6 bases from J, with 9 bases between. Germline values: CDR1 SGHDT, CDR2 YYEEEE. The CDR3 sequence: CASSLTGEDTQYF. CDR3 coding DNA: TGTGCCAGCAGCTTGACGGGGGAGGATACGCAGTATTTT.

DNA of the CDR3: TGTGCCAGCAGCTTGGGCAGTTATAGCAATCAGCCCCAGCATTTT. This sequence encodes CASSLGSYSNQPQHF. The rearrangement links TRBV5-5 to TRBJ1-5; D not resolved. Germline V gives CDR1 SGHKS, CDR2 YYEKEE (reference sequence). The CDR3 has 15 residues. V lost 0 bases and J 0 bases, leaving 7 bases between the germline ends.

The V gene is TRBV5-1, the J gene TRBJ2-2, with TRBD2 identical over 10 bases. Germline CDR1 SGHRS, CDR2 YFSETQ. Germline trimming cut 5 bases from V and 6 bases from J; bases unmatched to any gene: 16. The CDR3 has 18 amino acids. The CDR3: CASSPKADLAGEAGELFF. Here the CDR3 DNA reads TGCGCCAGCAGTCCTAAAGCCGACCTAGCGGGAGAGGCCGGGGAGCTGTTTTTT. The full variable domain, with the rest looked up from reference TRBV5-1 and TRBJ2-2, is KAGVTQTPRYLIKTRGQQVTLSCSPISGHRSVSWYQQTPGQGLQFLFEYFSETQRNKGNFPGRFSGRQFSNSRSEMNVSTLELGDSALYLCASSPKADLAGEAGELFFGEGSRLTVL.

In its sample, this clone was seen a few times. In DNA form, the CDR3 reads TGTGCCAGCAGACAGGGTAATGAAAAACTGTTTTTT. It encodes CASRQGNEKLFF. The gene calls are TRBV7-9 and TRBJ1-4, with D maybe TRBD1 (6 bases). Germline V gene sequence: CDR1 SEHNR, CDR2 FQNEAQ (reference sequence). The CDR3 consists of 12 residues. V shed 6 bases and J shed 4 bases, with 6 bases lying between them.

The V and J genes are TRBV5-1 and TRBJ2-1; D is uncertain. Per the germline V gene, CDR1 is SGHRS and CDR2 is YFSETQ. Trimming took 0 bases from V and 0 from J, leaving 7 bases between them. CDR3 length: 15 amino acids. This CDR3 is CASSLDLSSYNEQFF. The DNA of the CDR3 is TGCGCCAGCAGCTTGGACCTTAGCTCCTACAATGAGCAGTTCTTC.

This clone came up a few times. The genes are TRBV6-5 and TRBJ1-5; D possibly corresponds to TRBD1 (6 bases). V was trimmed by 4 bases and J by 2 bases, leaving 12 bases between them. There are 15 residues in the CDR3. The V gene's germline CDR1 is MNHEY and CDR2 SVGAGI. The CDR3 reads CASSSQGFGNQPQHF. CDR3 DNA sequence: TGTGCCAGCAGTTCACAGGGTTTTGGCAATCAGCCCCAGCATTTT.

The chain uses TRBV9 and TRBJ1-2; 10 positions agree with TRBD1. Trimming at V came to 0 bases and at J to 4 bases, leaving 6 bases not matched to a gene. The CDR3 sequence is 16 residues long. Germline V CDR1 and CDR2: SGDLS, YYNGEE. In DNA form, the CDR3 reads TGTGCCAGCAGCGTAGCCCGGGACAGGGGAGGCTATGGCTACACCTTC. This encodes CASSVARDRGGYGYTF. Combining the CDR3 with reference TRBV9 and TRBJ1-2 gives the whole variable domain DSGVTQTPKHLITATGQRVTLRCSPRSGDLSVYWYQQSLDQGLQFLIQYYNGEERAKGNILERFSAQQFPDLHSELNLSSLELGDSALYFCASSVARDRGGYGYTFGSGTRLTVV.

This chain's CDR3 is CASSLAVSRLEAFF. CDR3 coding DNA: TGTGCCAGCAGCTTGGCCGTCAGCAGGCTTGAAGCTTTCTTT. The chain has TRBV5-5 and TRBJ1-1, with D hard to call. This CDR3 comprises 14 residues. Between the trimmed V and J ends, which lost 0 bases and 7 bases, there was a span of 13 bases. The germline gives CDR1 SGHKS, CDR2 YYEKEE (reference sequence).

This clone rates as large. The chain is built from TRBV27 and TRBJ1-3; 8 bases are a match to TRBD1. The CDR3 loop spans 14 amino acids. J lost 2 bases, V lost 6 bases, and 3 bases had no gene match. Germline V lookup: CDR1 MNHEY, CDR2 SMNVEV (reference sequence). The CDR3 here is CASRIQGAGNTIYF. The CDR3 DNA reads as TGTGCCAGCAGGATACAGGGGGCTGGAAACACCATATATTTT.

This clone occurred a few times. This chain links TRBV6-6 with TRBJ1-5; perhaps TRBD1 as D (5 bases). The CDR3 runs to 15 residues. V was trimmed by 7 bases and J by 3 bases, leaving 16 bases between them. The germline CDR1 and CDR2 sequences are MNHNY and SVGAGI (reference sequence). The CDR3 DNA follows: TGTGCCAGCACCCTCCTGGGGGGACTCAATCAGCCCCAGCATTTT. Protein: CASTLLGGLNQPQHF.

This clone was found once. The chain uses TRBV5-1 and TRBJ2-1; the match to TRBD2 covers 7 bases. After removal of 3 bases from V and 10 bases from J, the junction contained 1 base not matched to a gene. Germline CDR1 and CDR2: SGHRS and YFSETQ. This CDR3 has 11 amino acids. The CDR3 sequence: CASSWGGEQFF. The CDR3, as DNA: TGCGCCAGCAGCTGGGGGGGGGAGCAGTTCTTC.

This clone has only a few counts. The V call is TRBV4-1, the J call TRBJ1-1, with TRBD1 identical over 12 bases. Losses at the gene ends were 4 bases for V and 5 bases for J; bases not matched to a gene: 5. Germline V lookup: CDR1 MGHRA, CDR2 YSYEKL. There are 15 residues in the CDR3. CDR3 in amino acids: CASSLGQGAETEAFF. The DNA of the CDR3 is TGCGCCAGCAGCCTGGGACAGGGGGCAGAAACTGAAGCTTTCTTT.

Only one count was recorded for this clone. The V gene is TRBV9, the J gene TRBJ1-3; no clear D gene. V lost 3 bases, J lost 4 bases, and 14 bases lay in between. CDR3 length: 15 residues. CDR1 and CDR2 from the germline V gene are SGDLS and YYNGEE. The CDR3 reads CASSGSPGYGNTIYF. The DNA for the CDR3 is TGTGCCAGCAGCGGCTCCCCGGGGTACGGAAACACCATATATTTT.

The rearrangement uses TRBV4-1 and TRBJ1-5; 8 bases are a match to TRBD1. V shed 0 bases and J 5 bases; nucleotides not matched to a gene: 6. Germline V gene lookup returns CDR1 MGHRA and CDR2 YSYEKL. The CDR3 has 16 amino acids. CDR3 nucleotides: TGCGCCAGCAGCCAAGACGCGACAGGGGCTTATCAGCCCCAGCATTTT. It codes for CASSQDATGAYQPQHF.

This chain uses TRBV19 with TRBJ2-1; a possible D gene is TRBD1 (5 bases). Germline CDR1 LNHDA, CDR2 SQIVND (reference sequence). V lost 1 base and J 10 bases, leaving 8 bases between the germline ends. The length of the CDR3 is 12 residues. For the CDR3, the DNA is TGTGCCAGTAGTATAGCAGGGATGGAGCAGTTCTTC. This codes for CASSIAGMEQFF.

This clone was observed a few times. This chain links TRBV7-9 with TRBJ1-1, with D perhaps TRBD1 (6 bases). CDR1 is SEHNR, CDR2 FQNEAQ, per germline (reference sequence). Trimming pared 5 bases from V and 3 bases from J, leaving 16 bases between. This CDR3 contains 15 residues. CDR3 amino acids: CASSRTAYIDTEAFF. The CDR3 DNA reads TGTGCCAGCAGCCGGACAGCTTACATCGACACTGAAGCTTTCTTT. The whole variable domain, remainder taken from reference TRBV7-9 and TRBJ1-1, is DTGVSQNPRHKITKRGQNVTFRCDPISEHNRLYWYRQTLGQGPEFLTYFQNEAQLEKSRLLSDRFSAERPKGSFSTLEIQRTEQGDSAMYLCASSRTAYIDTEAFFGQGTRLTVV.

In its sample, this clone was seen once. V is TRBV5-6 and J is TRBJ2-2, with 14 bases aligning to TRBD2. This CDR3 has 18 residues. CDR1 SGHDT and CDR2 YYEEEE come from the germline V gene. J was trimmed by 5 bases and V by 3 bases; bases with no gene match: 9. CDR3 DNA sequence: TGTGCCAGCAGCTATGGGACTAGCGGGGGCCAAGGGACCGGGGAGCTGTTTTTT. This encodes CASSYGTSGGQGTGELFF.

This clone was counted only a few times. The gene calls are TRBV14 and TRBJ2-3; 7 bases fit TRBD2. Germline V gene sequence: CDR1 SGHDN, CDR2 FVKESK. The J segment lost 1 base and the V segment lost 4 bases, leaving 11 bases of the junction unmatched. The CDR3 consists of 17 residues. In DNA, the CDR3 is TGTGCCAGCAGCCCCTGGCTTCTAGCGGAGGGCACAGATACGCAGTATTTT. Amino acid sequence: CASSPWLLAEGTDTQYF.